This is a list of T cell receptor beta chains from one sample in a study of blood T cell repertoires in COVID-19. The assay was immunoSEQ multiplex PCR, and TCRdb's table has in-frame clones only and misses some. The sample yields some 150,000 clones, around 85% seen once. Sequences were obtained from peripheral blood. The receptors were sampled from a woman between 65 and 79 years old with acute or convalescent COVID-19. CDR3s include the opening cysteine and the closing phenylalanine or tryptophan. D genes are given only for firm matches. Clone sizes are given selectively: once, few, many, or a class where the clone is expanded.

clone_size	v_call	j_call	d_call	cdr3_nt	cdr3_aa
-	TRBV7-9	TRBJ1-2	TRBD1	TGTGCCAGCAGCCTAGACAGGGATGGCTACACCTTC	CASSLDRDGYTF
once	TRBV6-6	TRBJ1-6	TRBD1	TGTGCCATCAGGGGGAGCTCCTATAATTCACCCCTCCACTTT	CAIRGSSYNSPLHF
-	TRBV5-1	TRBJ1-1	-	TGCGCCAGCAGCTTGGATGGCAGGGAAAACACTGAAGCTTTCTTT	CASSLDGRENTEAFF
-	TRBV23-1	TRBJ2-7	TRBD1	TGCGCCAGCAGTCGCCCGCGGACAGGGGGAAGGTACGAGCAGTACTTC	CASSRPRTGGRYEQYF
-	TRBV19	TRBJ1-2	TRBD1	TGTGCCAGTAGTATGGCTGAGGACAGGGCGTTCTATGGCTACACCTTC	CASSMAEDRAFYGYTF
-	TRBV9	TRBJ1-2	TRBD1	TGTGCCAGCAGCCCCCCGGGACAGGGGGCGCGGGGCTACACCTTC	CASSPPGQGARGYTF
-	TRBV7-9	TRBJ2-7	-	TGTGCCAGCAGCCCTGTTTTAGGGCAGGGGACCTACGAGCAGTACTTC	CASSPVLGQGTYEQYF
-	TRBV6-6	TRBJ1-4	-	TGTGCCACCGGGGATCTGTCTCGCGGTGAAAAACTGTTTTTT	CATGDLSRGEKLFF
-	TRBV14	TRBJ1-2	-	TGTGCCAGCAGCCAATTCAGGAACTATGGCTACACCTTC	CASSQFRNYGYTF
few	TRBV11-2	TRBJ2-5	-	TGTGCCAGCAGCTTAGGGGGAGGCGGGGTTTCCATAACGACCCAGTACTTC	CASSLGGGGVSITTQYF
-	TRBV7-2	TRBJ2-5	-	TGTGCCAGCAGCTTAGCTCTGCCAGGGGAGGGACAAGAGACCCAGTACTTC	CASSLALPGEGQETQYF
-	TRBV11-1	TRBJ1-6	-	TGTGCCAGCAGCGCGACAGGAGCGGGATCACCCCTCCACTTT	CASSATGAGSPLHF
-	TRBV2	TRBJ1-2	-	TGTGCCAGCCGCGGGGGCAGTGCGAGGGGCTACACCTTC	CASRGGSARGYTF
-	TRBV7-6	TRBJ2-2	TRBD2	TGTGCCAGCAGCTTAGTGGGGGAAGGGACTAGAGTTCGCACCGGGGAGCTGTTTTTT	CASSLVGEGTRVRTGELFF
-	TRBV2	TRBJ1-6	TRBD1	TGTGCCAGCAGTCCGGACAGGTCGGCTAATTCACCCCTCCACTTT	CASSPDRSANSPLHF
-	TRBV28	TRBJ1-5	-	TGTGCCAGCAGTCCTCCTATTAGTAATAATCAGCCCCAGCATTTT	CASSPPISNNQPQHF
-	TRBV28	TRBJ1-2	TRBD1	TGTGCCAGCAGTCGGATACAGGGGGCAGGTTCGGGCTACACCTTC	CASSRIQGAGSGYTF
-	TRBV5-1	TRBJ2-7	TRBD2	TGCGCCAGCAGCTTGGGAGGGACTAGCGCCTACGAGCAGTACTTC	CASSLGGTSAYEQYF
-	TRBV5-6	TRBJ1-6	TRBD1	TGTGCCAGCCAAGGACAGGGAAGACGTAATTCACCCCTCCACTTT	CASQGQGRRNSPLHF
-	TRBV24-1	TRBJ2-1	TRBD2	TGTGCCACCACCGGGGGAGCGGGGGTTGGCAATGAGCAGTTCTTC	CATTGGAGVGNEQFF
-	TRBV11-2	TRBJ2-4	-	TGTGCCAGCAGCTTGGGCGGGCTAGCCAAAAACATTCAGTACTTC	CASSLGGLAKNIQYF
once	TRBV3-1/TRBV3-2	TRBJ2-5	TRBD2	TGTGCCAGCAGCCAAGAGGGGGGAGGGAAGACCCAGTACTTC	CASSQEGGGKTQYF
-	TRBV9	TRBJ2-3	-	TGTGCCAGCAGCGTAGAGGGTGGGAGTAGCACAGATACGCAGTATTTT	CASSVEGGSSTDTQYF
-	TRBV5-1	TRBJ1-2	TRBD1	TGCGCCAGCAGCTTAGACAGGGTCGGGTATGGCTACACCTTC	CASSLDRVGYGYTF
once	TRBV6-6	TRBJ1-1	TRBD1	TGTGCCAGCAGCGCTACAGGGGTAGGTGAAGCTTTCTTT	CASSATGVGEAFF
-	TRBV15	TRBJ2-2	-	TGTGCCACCAGCAGAGATATGGGCTTTAACACCGGGGAGCTGTTTTTT	CATSRDMGFNTGELFF
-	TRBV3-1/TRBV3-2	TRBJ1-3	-	TGTGCCAGCAGCCAATCAAGGGGCTCTTATGGAAACACCATATATTTT	CASSQSRGSYGNTIYF
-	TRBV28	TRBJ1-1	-	TGTGCCAGCAGTTTTAGCCGGAGGAGCACTGAAGCTTTCTTT	CASSFSRRSTEAFF
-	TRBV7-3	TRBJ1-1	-	TGTGCCAGCAGCTTAATGTCCGGAGGGTGGGCTTTCTTT	CASSLMSGGWAFF
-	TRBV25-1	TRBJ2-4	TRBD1	TGTGCCAGCAGTGATGGACAGGGAGACATTCAGTACTTC	CASSDGQGDIQYF
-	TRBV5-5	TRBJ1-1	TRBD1	TGTGCCAGCAGCCTCAGGGGGCGCGGCCCGAACACTGAAGCTTTCTTT	CASSLRGRGPNTEAFF
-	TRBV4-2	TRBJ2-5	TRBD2	TGTGCCAGCAGCCATACTAGCGGGGGGGCCCCAGAGACCCAGTACTTC	CASSHTSGGAPETQYF
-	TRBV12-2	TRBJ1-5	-	TGTGCAAGTCGCCTGAATGGACAGGGGAATAGCAATCAGCCCCAGCATTTT	CASRLNGQGNSNQPQHF
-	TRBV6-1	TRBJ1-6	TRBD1	TGTGCCAGCAGTGAACTGACAGGGGATAATTCACCCCTCCACTTT	CASSELTGDNSPLHF
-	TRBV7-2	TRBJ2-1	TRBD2	TGTGCCAGCAGCCACGCCACGGGACTACACAATGAGCAGTTCTTC	CASSHATGLHNEQFF
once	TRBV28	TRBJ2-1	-	TGTGCCAGCAGCGCCGATACCACAGGCGTCAATGAGCAGTTCTTC	CASSADTTGVNEQFF
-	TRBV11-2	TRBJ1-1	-	TGTGCCAGCAGCTTAGGAACAGGGAGGGACGGCACTGAAGCTTTCTTT	CASSLGTGRDGTEAFF
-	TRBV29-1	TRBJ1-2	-	TGCAGCGTTGTCACAGGGCCTGGCTACACCTTC	CSVVTGPGYTF
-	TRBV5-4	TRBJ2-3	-	TGTGCCAGCAGCGCTCCCACAGGGCCGTCCACAGATACGCAGTATTTT	CASSAPTGPSTDTQYF
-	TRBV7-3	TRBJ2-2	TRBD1	TGTGCCAGCAGCCAGACAGGGAATAAGGCCGGGGAGCTGTTTTTT	CASSQTGNKAGELFF
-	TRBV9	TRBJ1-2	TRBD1	TGTGCCAGCAGCGTAAAAGGCGACAGGGGGCATGGCTACACCTTC	CASSVKGDRGHGYTF
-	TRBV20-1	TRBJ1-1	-	TGCAGTGCTAGTCACCGTCTATCGAACACTGAAGCTTTCTTT	CSASHRLSNTEAFF
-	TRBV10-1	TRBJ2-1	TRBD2	TGCGCCAGCAATCCCGGGACTAGCGGGTACAATGAGCAGTTCTTC	CASNPGTSGYNEQFF
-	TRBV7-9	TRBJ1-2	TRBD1	TGTGCCAGCAGCTCGGACAGGGGTGGCTACACCTTC	CASSSDRGGYTF
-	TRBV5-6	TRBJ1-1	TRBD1	TGTGCCAGCAGCTTGGCTCGGGACAGTGGGATAGTCGCTGAAGCTTTCTTT	CASSLARDSGIVAEAFF